This T cell receptor (beta chain) was sequenced for a study of a mutant IDH1 vaccine in newly diagnosed glioma. Assay used: immunoSEQ multiplex PCR; TCRdb lists only in-frame clones, some missing. The sample consists of about 32,000 clones, around 82% of them appearing once. Time point defined: week 11, during vaccination. Every vaccine dose comprised 300 ug of mutant IDH1 20-mer peptide plus topical imiquimod. This CDR3 has 16 residues. Germline-derived CDR1 and CDR2 are SSHAT and FNYEAQ (reference sequence). Trimming cost V 0 bases and J 4 bases, with 16 bases left between them. A remark on this clone: The antigen remains unidentified.

This chain links TRBV7-7 with TRBJ2-7; TRBD1 might be the D (5 bases). Sample: PBMCs, taken from a glioma patient whose treatment included an IDH1 peptide vaccine. The clonotype comes from a young man with glioma. Here the CDR3 DNA reads TGTGCCAGCAGCTTAGCCCCTCAGGGCTTGGGTTACGAGCAGTACTTC. Its protein is CASSLAPQGLGYEQYF. Combining the CDR3 with reference TRBV7-7 and TRBJ2-7 gives the whole variable domain GAGVSQSPRYKVTKRGQDVTLRCDPISSHATLYWYQQALGQGPEFLTYFNYEAQPDKSGLPSDRFSAERPEGSISTLTIQRTEQRDSAMYRCASSLAPQGLGYEQYFGPGTRLTVT.